The clone carrying this T cell receptor beta chain turned up a few times. What it recognizes is unknown. The sample comes from a study of T cell repertoires in cytomegalovirus infection. For the study at large: It was recently identified HLA-C-restricted and well-studied HLA-B-restricted CMV epitopes that the study used. Based on public TCR beta signatures, there were indications of CMV infection and of a matching HLA type.

In TCRdb, the reads were re-called with MiXCR into one record per CDR3 protein. The sample includes roughly 800,000 distinct CDR3 sequences, about 29% of them seen just once. Trimming shortened V by 3 bases and J by 6 bases, and 18 bases separated the two germline ends. The CDR3 has 16 amino acids. Germline CDR1 reads ENHRY; CDR2 reads SYGVKD. General study results and limits: Carriers of CMV and the relevant HLA type were discriminated by public TCR beta frequency. Across the ex vivo response, the dominant clonotypes were HLA-C-restricted CMV-specific TCR beta clonotypes.

Sequences were derived from cultured CD8+ T cells from PBMCs, sampled from culture after CMV antigen stimulation. The chain combines TRBV10-3 with TRBJ2-1; D might be TRBD1 (6 bases). This sequence was found in a human donor in good health (CMV status not recorded). Some clones in this sample may be carry-over from other donors' samples. This CDR3 is CAISDHSTTRGNEQFF. The CDR3 DNA reads TGTGCCATCAGTGACCATTCGACTACCAGGGGCAATGAGCAGTTCTTC.